This T cell receptor beta chain was recorded in a study of cytomegalovirus exposure and HLA in healthy donors (dated by TCRdb to between 2016 and 2019). General notes on the study: In an earlier analysis of around 540 of the donors, under 300 Gb of sequence data and roughly 100 million unique TCR beta sequences from about 179 million T cells were reported. An early release that covered some 630 HLA-typed donors contained approximately 300 gigabases of sequencing data and approximately 85 million unique TCR sequences. Of the roughly 420 genotyped donors, more than 75% were placed in the genetic ancestry cluster associated with self-reported Caucasian donors. The study aimed to test whether signatures of past pathogen exposure could be identified by cataloging public T cell receptors. Using immunosequencing, the study profiled T cell repertoires from fewer than 700 subjects and related those repertoires to cytomegalovirus serostatus. Along with the approximately 600-subject first cohort, a separate validation cohort of roughly 110 different subjects was used. To predict cytomegalovirus infection status, the study brought together high-throughput TCR immunosequencing, statistical association of individual TCRs with disease status, and machine learning. A later analysis re-examined previously published TCR beta repertoires from more than 600 donors and added high-resolution HLA genotyping to investigate patterns of TCR occurrence. The later analysis used no new phenotypic data to find candidate immune exposures, relying instead on TCR beta sequences and their occurrence across donors. An earlier analysis of approximately 640 of the donors applied high-throughput TCR beta sequencing to assess whether each TCR beta V gene segment acted as functional or pseudogenic. Donor age, sex, ethnicity and CMV serostatus were collected together with the repertoire data. Genome-wide SNP genotypes for about 55% of the roughly 670 donors were used in a later genetic analysis, which treated that subset as a discovery cohort. All discovery cohort repertoires had been generated on a single sequencing platform. Class I and class II HLA loci were covered by the typing at four-digit resolution. The number of typed donors differed by locus: 629-630 for A, B, C, DRB1 and DQB1; 500 to 550 for DQA1; some 590 for DPA1; and 400 to 480 for DPB1. Four to six DR-DQ haplotypes were handled as single units for association and clustering, since linkage in the cohort was strong. On average, about 240,000 unique TCR beta nucleotide sequences were sequenced per donor among some 430 genotyped donors of the cohort, with around 19% of those sequences being non-productive.

Taken from the germline V gene, the CDR1 and CDR2 loops are SGHDN and FVKESK. V lost 0 bases and J lost 3 bases, and the count of bases not matched to a germline gene is 12. The CDR3 has 19 amino acids, counting the end cysteine and phenylalanine. Only the CDR3 portion is preserved as DNA: 57 bases, with reading frame beginning at the first base. The paper's findings and limits, for the study overall: The cohort was sequenced for TCR beta chains only, and without alpha or paired-chain data the features that could be detected were limited. Broadly in line with IMGT annotations, most TCR beta V segments showed up in productive rearrangements about 87% or about 30% of the time in an earlier analysis of under 700 of the donors. Several of the top co-occurrence clusters appeared to be linked to parvovirus B19, influenza, CMV and Epstein-Barr virus, according to a later analysis. When HLA alleles, especially DR and DQ, strongly co-occurred, TCR associations were difficult to assign to individual alleles. In vitro tests confirmed that three of the cytomegalovirus-associated TCR beta chains recognize cytomegalovirus antigens. A later analysis found that HLA-associated TCR beta chains were more clonally expanded and had lower generation probabilities than equally common non-associated chains. A total of fewer than 200 TCR beta chains were listed by the study as associated with cytomegalovirus. Most TCR sequences were seen in very few donors, while some public TCRs were found in many individuals. For the cohort, immune exposure information was limited to CMV serostatus. Seventeen rarely observed V segments, including chromosome 9 orphons, were excluded from the earlier analysis of about 610 of the donors because counts were too low. A further reported finding was that TCR beta sequences accurately predicted the HLA-A and HLA-B alleles for most subjects in the first cohort. Because HLA typing was missing for some donors at each locus, association tests included only the typed subset. In both the original and validation cohorts, the classifier was reported to diagnose cytomegalovirus status with high specificity and sensitivity. A cluster of highly shared sequence variants was judged likely to be a technical artifact of the sequencing pipeline. Specific HLA alleles were associated with 18,000 or so TCR beta sequences at a false discovery rate of 0.05 in a later analysis. The authors suggested that the approach could potentially be generalized to other disease states and immunological phenotypes. In a later analysis, most CMV-associated TCR beta chains were found to appear HLA-restricted, with HLA associations seemingly driven largely by CMV exposure. In a later genetic analysis, a missense DCLRE1C variant was associated with V-gene and J-gene trimming of TCR beta chains, and the association was replicated in an independent cohort. Some IMGT-functional V segments, including TRBV6-2 and TRBV6-3, could not be told apart with the 87-base-pair reads, so those segments were excluded. Correlated functional status among segregating V segments might be attributable to linkage disequilibrium, but an unknown experimental factor could not be ruled out. A later genetic analysis reported fewer N-insertions in productive TCRs among donors in an Asian-associated ancestry cluster than the approximately 670-donor mean. According to a later analysis, TCR association rates differed among HLA loci, with DRB1 alleles showing the most associated TCRs and HLA-C alleles showing the fewest. Sequencing depth was assumed to be roughly uniform across donors in the presence/absence analyses, though that assumption may not hold.

On this clone itself: The clone's antigen remains unknown. Base qualities were left out, and no much larger clone turns up one base away.

In total, around 600 healthy bone marrow donors made up the cohort. Cohort members were all nominally healthy when sampled, although unrecorded immune exposures were likely present. The donor was CMV seropositive and belonged to the group of about 290 seropositive cohort members. Every donor gave a peripheral blood sample, and the peripheral blood mononuclear cells from that sample were used for TCR beta sequencing. The Qiagen DNeasy Blood Extraction Kit was used to extract genomic DNA from the blood cell samples. Libraries were constructed by the immunoSEQ multiplex PCR assay. For the multiplex PCR, a mixture combining 60 forward primers for TCR Vbeta segments and 13 reverse primers for TCR Jbeta segments was used. The CDR3 region of rearranged TCR beta genes was amplified from genomic DNA by a multiplex PCR assay. The Illumina HiSeq System was used to sequence the amplified TCR beta libraries as 87-base-pair reads. On the authors' methods: A later analysis counted tens of millions of unique TCR beta chains across the 550 to 700 repertoires, and some 11 million of these chains were shared by at least two donors. Raw reads were error-corrected and collapsed into unique sequences by a nearest-neighbor algorithm in which closely related sequences were merged to remove PCR and sequencing errors. V, D and J gene segments were assigned by aligning CDR3 sequences to IMGT reference sequences. Each retained sequence needed at least a six-nucleotide match to both a V gene segment and a J gene segment. Rearrangements were called productive when the CDR3 lacked stop codons and stayed in frame with V and J; all others were non-productive. Following IMGT convention, CDR3 was defined as the stretch from the second conserved V-encoded cysteine to the conserved J-encoded phenylalanine. In an earlier analysis of more than 550 of the donors, sequences lacking an unambiguous match to a single V gene segment were excluded. In an earlier analysis of several hundred of the donors, V segments were called functional above 56.7% productive rearrangements and were called segregating when the between-donor standard deviation exceeded 5%. A statistical classification framework was developed to diagnose cytomegalovirus status using the catalog of TCR beta chain sequences. In a later analysis, V and J genes were assigned by comparing TCR nucleotide sequences against IMGT/GENE-DB human TR gene sequences. The TCRdist pipeline was used in a later analysis to assign CDR3 sequences and most-parsimonious VDJ recombination scenarios. A later analysis defined each TCR beta chain by its CDR3 amino acid sequence plus V-gene family, and excluded reads lacking a unique V-gene family. In a later analysis, 500 to 700 highly shared, low-generation-probability nucleotide sequences were removed to address suspected cross-contamination and a sequencing artifact. In a later analysis, a clonal expansion index for each public chain was calculated from normalized within-repertoire ranks of inferred template counts. In a later analysis, generation probabilities were computed with a VDJ recombination model fitted to out-of-frame rearrangements, and the resulting probabilities were checked against IGoR. Hypergeometric tests were used in a later analysis to score TCR-TCR, TCR-HLA and TCR-CMV co-occurrence, with a repertoire-size bias correction applied to the TCR pairs. A later analysis estimated false discovery rates by permuting HLA or CMV assignments 20 times. A later analysis grouped co-occurring TCRs with DBSCAN, adding TCRdist sequence similarity when clustering within HLA-allele-positive subsets. Repertoires with fewer than 30,000 or more than 120,000 public chains were left out of co-occurrence clustering, as were about 5 repertoires with anomalous nucleotide sharing. TCRdb took over this immuneACCESS table, retaining in-frame rearrangements with V and J assigned. Such tables are incomplete; in checked studies, under half of the missing clones stem from an unresolved V gene, and the remainder is unexplained. Clone size and the V and J calls come from that table; the DNA yielded D and trimming. The sample yields 130,000 or so clones; 82% were counted once. The ten largest clones add up to roughly 3.2% of the sample.

Recombination joined TRBV14 with TRBJ1-1; 11 bases in the middle match TRBD1. The sequenced sample was PBMCs. The clonotype was recovered from a man between 18 and 29 years old in good health and CMV-seropositive. The CDR3 protein is CASSQDNPGQGAGDTEAFF. DNA sequence: TGTGCCAGCAGCCAAGATAACCCCGGACAGGGGGCGGGAGACACTGAAGCTTTCTTT. The CDR3, completed at both ends by the reference TRBV14 and TRBJ1-1 genes, gives the full variable domain EAGVTQFPSHSVIEKGQTVTLRCDPISGHDNLYWYRRVMGKEIKFLLHFVKESKQDESGMPNNRFLAERTGGTYSTLKVQPAELEDSGVYFCASSQDNPGQGAGDTEAFFGQGTRLTVV.